These 3 T cell receptor beta chains were sequenced from one sample in a study of cytomegalovirus exposure and HLA in healthy donors. The PCR ran on 60 Vbeta and 13 Jbeta primers. Repertoires were generated with immunoSEQ multiplex PCR, while TCRdb's copy carries only in-frame clones and drops some. The sample lists 310,000 or so clones, roughly 90% occurring once. Sequencing used PBMCs. The receptors were sampled from a woman younger than 35 in good health and CMV-seronegative.

This chain links TRBV28 with TRBJ2-5; possible D gene TRBD1, 6 bases. Germline CDR1 reads MDHEN; CDR2 reads SYDVKM. The CDR3 is 15 residues long. V was pared by 5 bases and J by 1 base, with 14 bases between. CDR3 loop: CASSHHSQGQETQYF. CDR3 DNA sequence: TGTGCCAGCAGTCACCATTCACAGGGCCAAGAGACCCAGTACTTC.

CDR3 amino acids: CASSKTGSYEQYF. The CDR3 coding sequence is TGTGCCAGCAGCAAGACAGGTTCCTACGAGCAGTACTTC. The chain joins TRBV9 to TRBJ2-7, with D maybe TRBD1 (6 bases). This CDR3 is built from 13 residues. Germline CDR1 reads SGDLS; CDR2 reads YYNGEE. V shed 4 bases and J shed 1 base, with 9 bases lying between them.

This rearrangement joins TRBV6-1 to TRBJ2-5; possibly TRBD1 for D (5 bases). V was shortened by 0 bases and J by 0 bases, with 14 bases between the two germline ends. Germline V gene sequence: CDR1 MNHNS, CDR2 SASEGT. The CDR3 has 17 residues. CDR3 DNA: TGTGCCAGCAGTGAAGCGCTTCAGGGCTCTAACCAAGAGACCCAGTACTTC. It translates to CASSEALQGSNQETQYF.